This entry features one T cell receptor beta chain sequence. The antigen remains undetermined. The data originate from a study of response to subunit inactivated influenza vaccine. Notes on the study in general: Only a handful of new T cells, the authors suggested, are recruited with each seasonal influenza vaccination.

TCRdb reprocessed the RT-PCR reads with MiXCR, giving one entry per CDR3 protein. Of 700,000 to 900,000 distinct CDR3 sequences listed, less than 25% are singletons. This CDR3 is 16 amino acids long. Trimming cost V 0 bases and J 0 bases; bases outside gene matches: 3. Germline V gene sequence: CDR1 SGHRS, CDR2 YFSETQ. The chain combines TRBV5-1 with TRBJ2-3, with 8 positions matching TRBD1. This sequence originates from a man in his fifties or sixties who received an inactivated influenza vaccine. This specimen consisted of PBMCs from blood, obtained less than 6 days after vaccination. The CDR3 here is CASSLGTGPSTDTQYF. The CDR3 bases are TGCGCCAGCAGCTTGGGGACAGGGCCTAGCACAGATACGCAGTATTTT.